The rows below give T cell receptor beta chains drawn from one sample of a study of shared clonotypes between healthy human individuals. Profiled with immunoSEQ multiplex PCR; TCRdb holds only in-frame clones, not every one. The table includes approximately 470,000 clones, about 78% detected once. The sequenced material came from PBMCs. The receptors here all came from a woman in her 40s in good health. Some clones in this sample may be carry-over from other donors' samples. CDR3s include the opening cysteine and the closing phenylalanine or tryptophan. The order of the fields is clone size, D gene, V gene, J gene, CDR3 protein, CDR3 DNA. The D gene is left open where the match is weak. Not all rows give a size; the values are once, few, many and, for expanded clones, a class.

.,TRBD2,TRBV9,TRBJ2-1,CASSEGGTSAYEQFF,TGTGCCAGCAGCGAGGGGGGGACTAGTGCCTATGAGCAGTTCTTC
.,TRBD1,TRBV18,TRBJ1-2,CASSPPGGLGYTF,TGTGCCAGCTCACCGCCAGGGGGCCTTGGCTACACCTTC
.,.,TRBV7-2,TRBJ2-1,CASRRDNYNEQFF,TGTGCCAGCAGGAGGGACAACTACAATGAGCAGTTCTTC
.,.,TRBV5-4,TRBJ2-4,CASSQRTEKNIQYF,TGTGCCAGCAGCCAACGGACCGAAAAAAACATTCAGTACTTC
.,TRBD2,TRBV5-4,TRBJ2-7,CASSLAGARQTTYEQYF,TGTGCCAGCAGTCTAGCGGGAGCGCGCCAAACTACCTACGAGCAGTACTTC
.,.,TRBV4-3,TRBJ2-1,CASSQDPDSARYRKGSEQFF,TGCGCCAGCAGCCAAGATCCGGACTCCGCACGATACCGTAAAGGATCAGAGCAGTTCTTC
.,.,TRBV27,TRBJ2-1,CASSLWGTGYNEQFF,TGTGCCAGCAGTTTGTGGGGGACTGGATACAATGAGCAGTTCTTC
.,TRBD2,TRBV6-4,TRBJ2-1,CASSETSGATNEQFF,TGTGCCAGCAGCGAAACTAGCGGGGCCACCAATGAGCAGTTCTTC
few,.,TRBV9,TRBJ1-1,CASSARRRDTEAFF,TGTGCCAGCAGCGCCCGAAGAAGGGACACTGAAGCTTTCTTT
.,TRBD1,TRBV28,TRBJ1-5,CASQDRVGDQPQHF,TGTGCCAGCCAGGACAGGGTAGGCGATCAGCCCCAGCATTTT
.,.,TRBV27,TRBJ2-7,CASSGRDKLYEQYF,TGTGCCAGCAGTGGCCGGGATAAACTCTACGAGCAGTACTTC
.,.,TRBV7-8,TRBJ2-2,CASSLAVLFGETGELFF,TGTGCCAGCAGCTTAGCAGTCCTTTTTGGCGAAACCGGGGAGCTGTTTTTT
.,.,TRBV7-7,TRBJ2-3,CASSQVTADTQYF,TGTGCCAGCAGCCAGGTCACGGCGGATACGCAGTATTTT
.,TRBD1,TRBV9,TRBJ2-1,CASTLGQGPYNEQFF,TGTGCCAGCACCCTCGGACAGGGCCCCTACAATGAGCAGTTCTTC
many,.,TRBV28,TRBJ1-1,CASSLNMDSHDTEAFF,TGTGCCAGCAGTTTAAATATGGACAGCCACGACACTGAAGCTTTCTTT
.,.,TRBV28,TRBJ1-5,CASSSYQPQHF,TGTGCCAGCAGTTCTTATCAGCCCCAGCATTTT
.,.,TRBV2,TRBJ2-3,CASSERDRNTQYF,TGTGCCAGCAGTGAAAGGGACCGGAATACGCAGTATTTT
.,.,TRBV6-1,TRBJ2-7,CASSEVGRTSHEQYF,TGTGCCAGCAGTGAAGTTGGCCGAACATCACACGAGCAGTACTTC
.,.,TRBV4-1,TRBJ2-3,CASSQVLVGAGISNTQYF,TGCGCCAGCAGCCAGGTACTTGTCGGGGCTGGAATTTCGAATACGCAGTATTTT
.,TRBD1,TRBV29-1,TRBJ1-2,CSVARGNGYTF,TGCAGCGTTGCCAGGGGGAATGGCTACACCTTC
.,.,TRBV9,TRBJ1-1,CASSVGWANTEAFF,TGTGCCAGCAGCGTAGGTTGGGCAAACACTGAAGCTTTCTTT
.,.,TRBV27,TRBJ2-2,CASSWGRANTGELFF,TGTGCCAGCAGCTGGGGGCGGGCCAACACCGGGGAGCTGTTTTTT
.,TRBD1,TRBV5-1,TRBJ2-7,CASSGGRRDRPRF,TGCGCCAGCAGCGGGGGGCGGAGGGACAGGCCCCGTTTC
.,.,TRBV4-1,TRBJ2-1,CASSQEPPTIGRYNEQFF,TGCGCCAGCAGCCAAGAGCCCCCAACTATAGGGCGGTACAATGAGCAGTTCTTC
once,TRBD2,TRBV4-2,TRBJ2-3,CASSQVAGGPTDTQYF,TGTGCCAGCAGCCAAGTGGCGGGAGGCCCCACAGATACGCAGTATTTT
.,.,TRBV18,TRBJ1-5,CASSPGADNQPQHF,TGTGCCAGCTCCCCGGGGGCGGACAATCAGCCCCAGCATTTT
.,.,TRBV6-1,TRBJ2-7,CASRYTTYEQYF,TGTGCCAGCAGATATACTACGTACGAGCAGTACTTC
.,.,TRBV6-5,TRBJ2-7,CASSYSGTLNYEQYF,TGTGCCAGCAGTTACTCTGGGACTCTTAACTACGAGCAGTACTTC
.,.,TRBV11-2,TRBJ2-1,CASSPRWGDANEQFF,TGTGCCAGCAGCCCTAGATGGGGGGATGCAAATGAGCAGTTCTTC
.,TRBD1,TRBV2,TRBJ2-3,CASTVTGTTDTQYF,TGTGCCAGCACCGTGACAGGGACCACAGATACGCAGTATTTT
.,.,TRBV7-9,TRBJ1-1,CASSPYGGGTEAFF,TGTGCCAGCAGCCCTTACGGGGGGGGCACTGAAGCTTTCTTT
.,.,TRBV12-5,TRBJ1-1,CASGSGTNTEAFF,TGTGCTAGTGGTTCAGGGACGAACACTGAAGCTTTCTTT
once,TRBD2,TRBV7-6,TRBJ2-5,CASSLLTSGPPETQYF,TGTGCCAGCAGCTTACTGACTAGCGGGCCTCCAGAGACCCAGTACTTC
.,TRBD1,TRBV6-5,TRBJ1-4,CASSYRGRNEKLFF,TGTGCCAGCAGTTACAGGGGGCGAAATGAAAAACTGTTTTTT
once,TRBD1,TRBV2,TRBJ2-7,CASSVQGAYEQYF,TGTGCCAGCAGTGTACAGGGGGCCTACGAGCAGTACTTC
.,TRBD2,TRBV19,TRBJ2-3,CASSLRGLAGADTQYF,TGTGCCAGTAGTCTTCGGGGACTAGCGGGAGCGGATACGCAGTATTTT
.,.,TRBV2,TRBJ2-5,CASNRVQETQYF,TGTGCCAGCAACAGGGTCCAAGAGACCCAGTACTTC
.,TRBD1,TRBV11-2,TRBJ1-2,CASSLRVGDSYGYTF,TGTGCCAGCAGCTTAAGGGTTGGGGACAGCTATGGCTACACCTTC
.,TRBD2,TRBV18,TRBJ2-1,CASSLGAGGDEQFF,TGTGCCAGCTCACTGGGTGCGGGGGGAGATGAGCAGTTCTTC
once,TRBD1,TRBV7-9,TRBJ1-2,CASREGQGGGYGYTF,TGTGCCAGCAGGGAAGGACAGGGCGGAGGATATGGCTACACCTTC